The sequence of this T cell receptor (beta chain) was determined in a study of shared clonotypes between healthy human individuals (dated by TCRdb to about 2020). Concerning the study at large: The cohort included three men and two women between 18 and 49 years of age. For each donor, CD4 naive and CD4 memory were each given three plates, CD8 naive was given two plates, and CD8 memory was given one plate. To increase sequencing depth and limit assay-specific biases, different laboratories used diverse techniques to prepare libraries and sequence TCR repertoires. Leukapheresis yielded between about 0.85 and 10 billion PBMCs per donor. To estimate repertoire size and how much clonotype sharing occurs between individuals, the study deeply sequenced the blood TCR repertoires of roughly 5 healthy adults. Results and caveats for the whole study, not just this receptor: Estimated clonotype richness was generally larger for naive than for memory subsets. Incomplete sequencing was indicated by rarefaction of sorted-subset datasets, despite the large sequencing depth. Sampling was restricted to blood, and TCR repertoires in tissue are likely to differ from TCR repertoires in blood. Clonotypes shared by all four sorted-subset donors showed higher generation probabilities than non-shared clonotypes. When several donors were compared, the shared fraction of clonotypes was about 5% for naive CD4, around 3.6% for naive CD8, 2.3% for memory CD4, and under 0.5% for memory CD8. Based on pairwise subsampling, the degree of clonotype sharing among donors was expected to be affected by sequencing depth. Because the study included only a small number of donors, the genetic and exposure-history diversity represented was limited.

This clone showed up just once. It lacks a known antigen. The record has no base qualities; no much larger clone is one base away. TCR CDR3 regions were amplified from genomic DNA by multiplex PCR using the deep immunoSEQ assay. Genomic DNA extracted from each cell subset was distributed evenly over all wells of several immunoSEQ 96-well plates, and each plate served as one replicate. For sorted subsets, each replicate PCR was loaded with roughly 200 ng genomic DNA, equivalent to about 30,000 T cell genomes. The purified libraries were quantified using a Qubit 3.0 fluorometer, sized with a Bioanalyzer 2100, and then quantified again using the KAPA Library Quantification kit. A separate single-read 150-cycle Illumina NextSeq 550 flow cell was used to sequence each immunoSEQ 96-well plate. Processing in the source paper ran as follows. Because the immunoSEQ output held only junctional sequences and lacked quality scores, the filtering could not match the filtering applied to full-length reads. Sequences were annotated with PyIR, a Python wrapper for IgBLAST v1.9, using IMGT germline references to assign V/J genes and CDR3. Any read was removed if the V/J assignment was weak (E-value above 1e-6), the CDR3 was missing, or the read contained stop codons, out-of-frame junctions, or ambiguous translated residues. V3J clonotypes were defined as sequences sharing the same inferred V gene, J gene, and CDR3 amino acid sequence. Percentage overlap between repertoires was calculated by dividing the number of shared unique clonotypes by the size of the smaller repertoire. RTK rarefaction, the Chao1 estimator, and Recon v2.1 estimates of unobserved clonotypes were used to assess repertoire richness. Generation probabilities for all TCRbeta clonotypes obtained by the gDNA method from several donors were computed using OLGA. TCRdb limited this immuneACCESS table to in-frame rearrangements with V and J called. A share of clones is missing; checked studies link under half to unresolved V genes, and the rest is unexplained. D and trimming were read from the DNA, whereas the V and J calls and clone size are those reported in that table. The sample table records some 1,900,000 clones; around 96% of these occur just once. The ten largest clones add up to 1% to 1.5% of the sample.

Taken from cysteine to phenylalanine, the CDR3 has 17 residues. Only CDR3 DNA is held: 51 bases, read in frame from base 1. Sequences SEHNR (CDR1) and FQNEAQ (CDR2) are obtained from the germline V gene (reference sequence). The V end gives up 6 bases and the J end 3 bases, leaving 16 bases in the junction not matched to a gene. CD8 naive samples were CD45RO-negative cells positively selected for CCR7, giving a CD45RA+CCR7+ population that excluded TemRA cells. The donors were healthy, HIV-negative adults with no recently reported acute infections or vaccinations. Every donor was a Caucasian adult living in Nashville, Tennessee, USA. After blood collection by leukapheresis, PBMCs were isolated using Ficoll-Histopaque density gradient centrifugation and then cryopreserved in the vapor phase of liquid nitrogen. Analytical flow cytometry was used to check the purity and quantity of each magnetically sorted T cell population. From each sorted fraction, genomic DNA was isolated and quantified by UV absorbance on a Nanodrop 2000c.

This TCR was recovered from a young man in good health. The chain employs TRBV7-9 and TRBJ1-2; 7 of the junction bases match TRBD1. Sequenced material: naive CD8+ T cells sorted from blood. The cell subset or site label on this specimen signifies: CD45RA+CCR7+. The DNA reads as follows: TGTGCCAGCAGTTCTAACAGGGGAGGAGGTCGAGACTATGGCTACACCTTC. Its protein reads: CASSSNRGGGRDYGYTF.